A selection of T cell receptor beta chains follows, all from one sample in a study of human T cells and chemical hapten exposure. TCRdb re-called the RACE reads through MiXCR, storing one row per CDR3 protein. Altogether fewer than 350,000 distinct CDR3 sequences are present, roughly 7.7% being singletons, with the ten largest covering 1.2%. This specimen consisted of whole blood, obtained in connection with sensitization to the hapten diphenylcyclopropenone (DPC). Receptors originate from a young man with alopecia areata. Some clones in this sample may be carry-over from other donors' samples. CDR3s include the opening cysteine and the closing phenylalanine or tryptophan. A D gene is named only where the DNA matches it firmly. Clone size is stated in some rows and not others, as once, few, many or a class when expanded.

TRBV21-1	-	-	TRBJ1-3	TGTGCCAGCAGCAATATCAGGCCGAGCTCTGGAAACACCATATATTTT	CASSNIRPSSGNTIYF
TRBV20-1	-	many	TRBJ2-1	TGCAGTACCCGCGGGCGTGGTGAGCAGTTCTTC	CSTRGRGEQFF
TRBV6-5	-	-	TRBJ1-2	TGTGCCAGCAGTGAAGGGTCCTATGGCTACACCTTC	CASSEGSYGYTF
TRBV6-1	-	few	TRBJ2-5	TGTGCCAGCAGACAACAGGAGACCCAGTACTTC	CASRQQETQYF
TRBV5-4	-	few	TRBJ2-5	TGTGCCAGCAGCATGGTTGCCGGGGACCAAGAGACCCAGTACTTC	CASSMVAGDQETQYF
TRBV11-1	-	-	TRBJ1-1	TGTGCCAGCAGCTTAGTAGGCCCGACGGACACTGAAGCTTTCTTT	CASSLVGPTDTEAFF
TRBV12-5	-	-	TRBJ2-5	TGTGCTAGTGGATCCAACTCTCTGGGGACCCAGTACTTC	CASGSNSLGTQYF
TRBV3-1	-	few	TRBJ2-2	TGTGCCAGCAGCCAATCTGCACGAAGGGAGGTTAACACCGGGGAGCTGTTTTTT	CASSQSARREVNTGELFF
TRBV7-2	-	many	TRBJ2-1	TGTGCCAGCAGCCTGCTTTCAGGGTACAATGAGCAGTTCTTC	CASSLLSGYNEQFF
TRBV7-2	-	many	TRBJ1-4	TGTGCCAGCAGCCCGGCAGGCCCAACTAATGAAAAACTGTTTTTT	CASSPAGPTNEKLFF
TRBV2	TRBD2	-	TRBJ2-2	TGTGCCAGCAAGCTCGCGGGGGGGCCAGGCACCGGGGAGCTGTTTTTT	CASKLAGGPGTGELFF
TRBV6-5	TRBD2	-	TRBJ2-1	TGTGCCAGCAGATTTAGCGGGGGGGAGCAGTTCTTC	CASRFSGGEQFF
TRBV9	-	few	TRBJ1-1	TGTGCCAGCAGCCCCAGTGGGGGTTCCTACACTGAAGCTTTCTTT	CASSPSGGSYTEAFF
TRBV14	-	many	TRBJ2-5	TGTGCCAGCAGCCTGGCTGGTCTGGAGACCCAGTACTTC	CASSLAGLETQYF
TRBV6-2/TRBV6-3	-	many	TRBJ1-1	TGTGCCAGCAGCCAATCCACCTGGAAAGCTTTCTTT	CASSQSTWKAFF
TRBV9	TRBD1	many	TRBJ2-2	TGTGCCAGCAGCCCTAGACAGGGCTACGGAACCGGGGAGCTGTTTTTT	CASSPRQGYGTGELFF
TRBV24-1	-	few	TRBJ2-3	TGTGCCACCAGTCCCTGGACACTCACAGATACGCAGTATTTT	CATSPWTLTDTQYF
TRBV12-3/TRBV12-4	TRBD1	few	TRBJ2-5	TGTGCCAGCAGTTTAGCGGACAGGGGAGAGACCCAGTACTTC	CASSLADRGETQYF
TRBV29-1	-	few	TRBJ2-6	TGCAGCGTTGATGTTGGGGCCAACGTCCTGACTTTC	CSVDVGANVLTF
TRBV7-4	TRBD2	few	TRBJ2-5	TGTGCCAGCAGCCACCACAGACCCTCCGGGGGGGCGAGAGAGACCCAGTACTTC	CASSHHRPSGGARETQYF
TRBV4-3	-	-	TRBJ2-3	TGCGCCAGCAGCCAAGGGGGGTATGGAGACAAGCTTCCCACAGATACGCAGTATTTT	CASSQGGYGDKLPTDTQYF
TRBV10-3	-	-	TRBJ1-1	TGTGCCATCAGTTTTGACAGAAACACTGAAGCTTTCTTT	CAISFDRNTEAFF
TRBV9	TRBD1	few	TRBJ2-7	TGTGCCAGCAGCGTAGCCGGGACAGGGACCTACGAGCAGTACTTC	CASSVAGTGTYEQYF
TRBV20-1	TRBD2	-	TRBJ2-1	TGCAGTGCTAGACGGACTAGCGGGGGGTTAAATGAGCAGTTCTTC	CSARRTSGGLNEQFF
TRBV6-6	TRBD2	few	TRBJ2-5	TGTGCCAGCAGTTACTCGATTAGCGGGGGTCAAGAGACCCAGTACTTC	CASSYSISGGQETQYF
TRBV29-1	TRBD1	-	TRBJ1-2	TGCAGCGTTGACGGACAGGGGTATGGCTACACCTTC	CSVDGQGYGYTF
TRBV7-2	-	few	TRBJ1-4	TGTGCCAGCAGCCTGGACAGCTCCAATGAAAAACTGTTTTTT	CASSLDSSNEKLFF
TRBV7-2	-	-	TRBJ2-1	TGTGCCAGTGGATTCCTTCGGCAGGGGCGGACTTACAATGAGCAGTTCTTC	CASGFLRQGRTYNEQFF
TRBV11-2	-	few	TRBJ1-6	TGTGCCAGCAGCCCGGACATAACATTTTCACCCCTCCACTTT	CASSPDITFSPLHF
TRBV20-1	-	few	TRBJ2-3	TGCAGTGCTAGAGATCGGCTAGCCTCAGATACGCAGTATTTT	CSARDRLASDTQYF
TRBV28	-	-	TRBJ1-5	TGTGCCAGCAGTCCCGTAGGGGGAAATCAGCCCCAGCATTTT	CASSPVGGNQPQHF
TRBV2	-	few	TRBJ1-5	TGTGCCAGCAGTGAAGTTGTTAGTTTGACCGAGAGCAATCAGCCCCAGCATTTT	CASSEVVSLTESNQPQHF
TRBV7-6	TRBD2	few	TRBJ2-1	TGTGCCAGCAGCTTTAGCGGGGGAACCAATGAGCAGTTCTTC	CASSFSGGTNEQFF
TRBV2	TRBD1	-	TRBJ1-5	TGTGCCACCGGGACAGTGGGAAGCAATCAGCCCCAGCATTTT	CATGTVGSNQPQHF
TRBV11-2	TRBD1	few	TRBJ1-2	TGTGCCAGCAGCCGAAACACAGGGGACGGCTACACCTTC	CASSRNTGDGYTF
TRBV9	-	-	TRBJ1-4	TGTGCCAGCAGCGCCAATGCGGATGAAAAACTGTTTTTT	CASSANADEKLFF
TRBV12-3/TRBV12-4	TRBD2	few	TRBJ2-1	TGTGCCACCCCCCAGTCAGCGGGGGGCAACAATGAGCAGTTCTTC	CATPQSAGGNNEQFF
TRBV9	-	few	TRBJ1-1	TGTGCCAGCAGCGTCATCGCGGCTGGGGGGCTGAACACTGAAGCTTTCTTT	CASSVIAAGGLNTEAFF
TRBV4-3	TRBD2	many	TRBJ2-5	TGCGCCAGCAGCCAGATAGCGGGGGAGCAAGAGACCCAGTACTTC	CASSQIAGEQETQYF
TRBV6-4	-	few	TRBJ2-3	TGTGCCAGCAGTGACGGGGATTCAGATACGCAGTATTTT	CASSDGDSDTQYF
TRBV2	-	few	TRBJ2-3	TGTGCCAGCAGTGACGGATCAGATACGCAGTATTTT	CASSDGSDTQYF
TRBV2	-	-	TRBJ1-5	TGTGCCAGCAGTGAAGGGCCCCCCGGGGTTAGCAATCAGCCCCAGCATTTT	CASSEGPPGVSNQPQHF
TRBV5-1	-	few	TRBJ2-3	TGCGCCAGCAGCGTTGCGCAGGGTACAGATACGCAGTATTTT	CASSVAQGTDTQYF
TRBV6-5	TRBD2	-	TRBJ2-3	TGTGCCAGCAGCCCCGCTAGCGGGGCAGGGACAGATACGCAGTATTTT	CASSPASGAGTDTQYF
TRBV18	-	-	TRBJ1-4	TGTGCCAGCTCACCACCCGTACAGGGATATAATGAAAAACTGTTTTTT	CASSPPVQGYNEKLFF
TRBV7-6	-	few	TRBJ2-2	TGTGCCAGCAGCAAATCCGGGCCCTACACCGGGGAGCTGTTTTTT	CASSKSGPYTGELFF
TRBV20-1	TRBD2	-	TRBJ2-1	TGCAGTGCTCCTAGCGGCTCCTACAATGAGCAGTTCTTC	CSAPSGSYNEQFF
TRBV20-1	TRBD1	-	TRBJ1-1	TGCAGTGCTAGCCCTCACGACAGGGGGCTCACTGAAGCTTTCTTT	CSASPHDRGLTEAFF
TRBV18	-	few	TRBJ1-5	TGTGCCAGCTCACCAACGGGATCCGATCAGCCCCAGCATTTT	CASSPTGSDQPQHF
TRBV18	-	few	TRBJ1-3	TGTGCCAGCTCACCAGGGGCAGGAAACACCATATATTTT	CASSPGAGNTIYF
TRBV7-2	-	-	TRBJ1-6	TGTGCCAGCAGCCCCCGTTACAGCCTCGACTATAATTCACCCCTCCACTTT	CASSPRYSLDYNSPLHF
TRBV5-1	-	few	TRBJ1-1	TGCGCCAGCAGCTTGACCCCCTCCTTGAGCAGCACTGAAGCTTTCTTT	CASSLTPSLSSTEAFF
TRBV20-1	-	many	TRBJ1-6	TGCAGTGCCCGGGGGGGTCAGGGACATAATTCACCCCTCCACTTT	CSARGGQGHNSPLHF
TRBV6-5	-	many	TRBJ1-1	TGTGCCAGCAGTTCACAGTCTTTCCAGGCCGAAGCTTTCTTT	CASSSQSFQAEAFF